This paragraph covers one TCR beta chain sequence. This specimen comes from a study of T cell changes during pregnancy in multiple sclerosis. Method: immunoSEQ multiplex PCR; TCRdb's copy keeps in-frame clones and lacks some. The data contain 30,000 to 35,000 clones, around nine tenths of them singletons. V lost 1 base to trimming and J lost 1 base, with 15 bases between them. The germline V gene has CDR1 SEHNR and CDR2 FQNEAQ (reference sequence). There are 17 residues in the CDR3. The sequencing here drew on CD8+ T cells from peripheral blood mononuclear cells, taken before pregnancy. This TCR was sampled from a female donor with multiple sclerosis, enrolled in a pregnancy study. J is TRBJ2-3 and V is TRBV7-9; D may be TRBD2 (6 bases). CDR3 residues: CASSLETVWGGTDTQYF. The CDR3 DNA reads as TGTGCCAGCAGCTTAGAGACGGTATGGGGGGGCACAGATACGCAGTATTTT.